The rows below give T cell receptor beta chains drawn from one sample of a study of CD8 T cells in Susac syndrome. A single record per CDR3 protein comes from TCRdb applying MiXCR to the immunoSEQ multiplex PCR reads. This table has around 170,000 distinct CDR3 sequences, about 91% appearing once. Sample: CD4+ T cells from PBMCs. The receptors here all came from a human donor in good health. Both conserved end residues are part of each CDR3. The D gene is left open where the match is weak. Clone size is not always given. Where it is, it says once, few, many or a class for expanded clones.

v_gene: TRBV19; abundance: NA; d_gene: NA; j_gene: TRBJ1-5; CDR3aa: CASSIVRGTANQPQHF; CDR3nt: TGTGCCAGTAGTATAGTGCGGGGGACGGCCAATCAGCCCCAGCATTTT
v_gene: TRBV9; abundance: NA; d_gene: NA; j_gene: TRBJ2-7; CDR3aa: CASSPGRAGNKYEQYF; CDR3nt: TGTGCCAGCAGCCCAGGTAGGGCAGGGAATAAGTACGAGCAGTACTTC
v_gene: TRBV18; abundance: NA; d_gene: NA; j_gene: TRBJ2-7; CDR3aa: CASSPGGQQYF; CDR3nt: TGTGCCAGCTCCCCGGGCGGGCAGCAGTACTTC
v_gene: TRBV5-1; abundance: NA; d_gene: NA; j_gene: TRBJ2-2; CDR3aa: CASTGQTGELFF; CDR3nt: TGCGCCAGCACGGGCCAGACCGGGGAGCTGTTTTTT
v_gene: TRBV19; abundance: once; d_gene: NA; j_gene: TRBJ2-7; CDR3aa: CATTSRGKDEQYF; CDR3nt: TGTGCCACCACCTCGAGGGGTAAGGACGAGCAGTACTTC
v_gene: TRBV20-1; abundance: NA; d_gene: TRBD2; j_gene: TRBJ2-1; CDR3aa: CSAARGGPVNEQFF; CDR3nt: TGCAGTGCTGCTCGGGGGGGGCCGGTAAATGAGCAGTTCTTC
v_gene: TRBV29-1; abundance: few; d_gene: NA; j_gene: TRBJ2-3; CDR3aa: CSVGRQVSADTQYF; CDR3nt: TGCAGCGTTGGAAGACAGGTCTCGGCAGATACGCAGTATTTT
v_gene: TRBV6-5; abundance: NA; d_gene: NA; j_gene: TRBJ2-4; CDR3aa: CASSYETDSLAKNIQYF; CDR3nt: TGTGCCAGCAGTTATGAGACGGACTCTCTAGCCAAAAACATTCAGTACTTC
v_gene: TRBV9; abundance: once; d_gene: NA; j_gene: TRBJ2-3; CDR3aa: CASSAGPLRATQYF; CDR3nt: TGTGCCAGCAGCGCGGGACCTCTCAGGGCTACGCAGTATTTT
v_gene: TRBV6-1; abundance: NA; d_gene: NA; j_gene: TRBJ1-2; CDR3aa: CASSQAGGLTVNGYTF; CDR3nt: TGTGCCAGCAGTCAAGCTGGGGGCCTTACAGTAAATGGCTACACCTTC
v_gene: TRBV29-1; abundance: NA; d_gene: TRBD1; j_gene: TRBJ1-4; CDR3aa: CSVTGTGYEKLFF; CDR3nt: TGCAGCGTAACCGGGACAGGATATGAAAAACTGTTTTTT
v_gene: TRBV6-5; abundance: NA; d_gene: NA; j_gene: TRBJ2-7; CDR3aa: CASSYSFGRGSYEQYF; CDR3nt: TGTGCCAGCAGTTACTCCTTTGGCAGGGGCTCGTACGAGCAGTACTTC
v_gene: TRBV20-1; abundance: NA; d_gene: NA; j_gene: TRBJ2-1; CDR3aa: CSARVREGNNEQFF; CDR3nt: TGCAGTGCTAGGGTGAGAGAGGGCAACAATGAGCAGTTCTTC
v_gene: TRBV28; abundance: NA; d_gene: TRBD2; j_gene: TRBJ2-1; CDR3aa: CASRSTSGSNYNEQFF; CDR3nt: TGTGCCAGCAGGTCGACTAGCGGGAGTAACTACAATGAGCAGTTCTTC
v_gene: TRBV20-1; abundance: NA; d_gene: NA; j_gene: TRBJ2-5; CDR3aa: CSASEGLSQETQYF; CDR3nt: TGCAGTGCTAGCGAGGGGCTGTCTCAAGAGACCCAGTACTTC
v_gene: TRBV27; abundance: NA; d_gene: NA; j_gene: TRBJ2-7; CDR3aa: CASRLGTAPREQYF; CDR3nt: TGTGCCAGCAGACTGGGGACCGCCCCCCGCGAGCAGTACTTC
v_gene: TRBV7-9; abundance: NA; d_gene: NA; j_gene: TRBJ1-1; CDR3aa: CASSTGTSGTEAFF; CDR3nt: TGTGCCAGCAGCACTGGGACCTCGGGGACTGAAGCTTTCTTT
v_gene: TRBV28; abundance: NA; d_gene: TRBD2; j_gene: TRBJ2-5; CDR3aa: CASSFGTSGLQETQYF; CDR3nt: TGTGCCAGCAGTTTTGGGACTAGCGGGCTTCAAGAGACCCAGTACTTC
v_gene: TRBV12-3/TRBV12-4; abundance: NA; d_gene: NA; j_gene: TRBJ1-5; CDR3aa: CASSVIGANQPQHF; CDR3nt: TGTGCCAGCAGTGTCATTGGGGCAAATCAGCCCCAGCATTTT
v_gene: TRBV2; abundance: NA; d_gene: NA; j_gene: TRBJ2-7; CDR3aa: CAIGQHQPYEQYF; CDR3nt: TGTGCCATCGGACAGCATCAGCCCTACGAGCAGTACTTC
v_gene: TRBV18; abundance: NA; d_gene: NA; j_gene: TRBJ2-3; CDR3aa: CASSTWDGYTDTQYF; CDR3nt: TGTGCCAGCTCAACCTGGGACGGATACACAGATACGCAGTATTTT
v_gene: TRBV5-6; abundance: NA; d_gene: NA; j_gene: TRBJ2-7; CDR3aa: CASSPPGPALYEQYF; CDR3nt: TGTGCCAGCAGCCCACCCGGGCCGGCTCTCTACGAGCAGTACTTC
v_gene: TRBV5-1; abundance: NA; d_gene: TRBD1; j_gene: TRBJ2-1; CDR3aa: CASSLGDRANEQFF; CDR3nt: TGCGCCAGCAGCTTGGGAGACAGGGCCAATGAGCAGTTCTTC
v_gene: TRBV20-1; abundance: NA; d_gene: NA; j_gene: TRBJ1-5; CDR3aa: CSASWDGNQPQHF; CDR3nt: TGCAGTGCTAGCTGGGACGGCAATCAGCCCCAGCATTTT
v_gene: TRBV7-3; abundance: NA; d_gene: TRBD1; j_gene: TRBJ2-3; CDR3aa: CASSPDRVKDTQYF; CDR3nt: TGTGCCAGCAGCCCTGACAGGGTGAAAGATACGCAGTATTTT
v_gene: TRBV6-5; abundance: NA; d_gene: TRBD1; j_gene: TRBJ1-4; CDR3aa: CASSSDRGVEKLFF; CDR3nt: TGTGCCAGCAGCTCAGACAGGGGGGTTGAAAAACTGTTTTTT
v_gene: TRBV19; abundance: NA; d_gene: TRBD1; j_gene: TRBJ1-2; CDR3aa: CASRDRDYGYTF; CDR3nt: TGTGCCAGCCGGGACAGGGACTATGGCTACACCTTC
v_gene: TRBV12-3/TRBV12-4; abundance: NA; d_gene: TRBD2; j_gene: TRBJ2-1; CDR3aa: CASKGTSGVSYNEQFF; CDR3nt: TGTGCCAGCAAGGGGACTAGCGGGGTGTCCTACAATGAGCAGTTCTTC
v_gene: TRBV29-1; abundance: NA; d_gene: TRBD1; j_gene: TRBJ2-3; CDR3aa: CSVEGASRGLGTDTQYF; CDR3nt: TGCAGCGTTGAAGGAGCGTCGAGGGGGCTTGGCACAGATACGCAGTATTTT
v_gene: TRBV6-6; abundance: NA; d_gene: NA; j_gene: TRBJ2-2; CDR3aa: CASSYSKSTGELFF; CDR3nt: TGTGCCAGCAGTTACTCGAAGTCGACCGGGGAGCTGTTTTTT
v_gene: TRBV6-1; abundance: once; d_gene: NA; j_gene: TRBJ2-4; CDR3aa: CASRTGLAKNIQYF; CDR3nt: TGTGCCAGCAGGACGGGACTAGCCAAAAACATTCAGTACTTC